Listed below are T cell receptor beta chains from one sample, sequenced in a study of blood T cell repertoires in COVID-19. Sequencing used immunoSEQ multiplex PCR; TCRdb keeps in-frame clones, though not all of them. The sample holds about 83,000 clones, approximately 86% seen once. Sequencing was performed on peripheral blood. Receptors originate from a woman over 75 in a cohort sampled during active or convalescent COVID-19. Each CDR3 is given with its conserved first and last residue. A D gene is named only where the DNA matches it firmly. A row's size may be missing; if present it is once, few, many or a size class.

size	D	V	J	DNA	CDR3
NA	NA	TRBV19	TRBJ1-6	TGTGCCAGTAGCCGTCTAACGGGAAATTCACCCCTCCACTTT	CASSRLTGNSPLHF
NA	NA	TRBV18	TRBJ2-1	TGTGCCAGCTCACCTCCTAAAACTAATGAGCAGTTCTTC	CASSPPKTNEQFF
NA	TRBD2	TRBV25-1	TRBJ2-3	TGTGCCAGCAGTGACCCGGGGAGGGCCACAGATACGCAGTATTTT	CASSDPGRATDTQYF
few	TRBD1	TRBV6-6	TRBJ1-5	TGTGCCAGCAGCAGACAGGGGGGGAATCAGCCCCAGCATTTT	CASSRQGGNQPQHF
NA	NA	TRBV19	TRBJ1-1	TGTGCCAGTAGTATACAACAGGGAAGGAACACTGAAGCTTTCTTT	CASSIQQGRNTEAFF
NA	NA	TRBV11-3	TRBJ1-2	TGTGCCAGCAGCTCGAGAGGTAACTATGGCTACACCTTC	CASSSRGNYGYTF
NA	TRBD1	TRBV3-1/TRBV3-2	TRBJ2-1	TGTGCCAGCAGCCAAGGAACAGGGGCGCAGTTCTTC	CASSQGTGAQFF
NA	TRBD2	TRBV29-1	TRBJ2-5	TGCAGCGTTCTTAGCGGGACCCGGAGTAGGGAAGAGACCCAGTACTTC	CSVLSGTRSREETQYF
NA	TRBD2	TRBV18	TRBJ2-3	TGTGCCAGCTCACCATTGAACGGACTAGCGTCTAGCACAGATACGCAGTATTTT	CASSPLNGLASSTDTQYF
NA	TRBD2	TRBV2	TRBJ2-7	TGTGCCAGCAAGGTGGCAGGGCGGGGGTACGAGCAGTACTTC	CASKVAGRGYEQYF
once	TRBD1	TRBV7-9	TRBJ2-5	TGTGCCAGCAGCTCCCGGGACAGGTTTCAAGAGACCCAGTACTTC	CASSSRDRFQETQYF
NA	NA	TRBV14	TRBJ2-1	TGTGCCAGCAGCTGGGGACTGACCTACAATGAGCAGTTCTTC	CASSWGLTYNEQFF
NA	NA	TRBV13	TRBJ1-1	TGTGCCAGCAGCTTAGGCGCCCCGCCGAGAGCTGAAGCTTTCTTT	CASSLGAPPRAEAFF
once	TRBD2	TRBV7-9	TRBJ2-5	TGTGCCAGCAGCTTAGGGGGGACTAGCGGGAGTACTTGGGAGACCCAGTACTTC	CASSLGGTSGSTWETQYF
NA	NA	TRBV5-4	TRBJ2-3	TGTGCCAGCAGCTTGAGCCCCGCCGTGGTACGAGATACGCAGTATTTT	CASSLSPAVVRDTQYF
NA	NA	TRBV12-3/TRBV12-4	TRBJ1-2	TGTGCCAGCAGCCTGAGCAGGAACTATGGCTACACCTTC	CASSLSRNYGYTF
NA	NA	TRBV6-5	TRBJ2-2	TGTGCCAGCTCGGTCACGAACACCGGGGAGCTGTTTTTT	CASSVTNTGELFF
NA	NA	TRBV30	TRBJ2-2	TGTGCCTGTTCCCTTATCGACATGAACACCGGGGAGCTGTTTTTT	CACSLIDMNTGELFF
NA	TRBD1	TRBV3-1/TRBV3-2	TRBJ2-4	TGTGCCAGCAGCCAGGGACAGGTGGTAATGGACATTCAGTACTTC	CASSQGQVVMDIQYF
NA	TRBD1	TRBV28	TRBJ1-2	TGTGCCAGCAGTTACGGACAGGGTGGCTACACCTTC	CASSYGQGGYTF
NA	NA	TRBV1	TRBJ2-1	TGCACCAGCAGCCAAGATTGGGCCTCGGGACTAGCGGGAGTATGTTGGCAGTTCTTC	CTSSQDWASGLAGVCWQFF
NA	NA	TRBV18	TRBJ2-5	TGTGCCAGCTCACCAGGCGGGTACCCAGGGACCCAGTACTTC	CASSPGGYPGTQYF
NA	NA	TRBV28	TRBJ1-1	TGTGCCAGCAGCCTGAGGCCCAGGGCGATGAACACTGAAGCTTTCTTT	CASSLRPRAMNTEAFF
NA	TRBD2	TRBV7-3	TRBJ2-5	TGTGCCAGCAGCTTAGTTGCGGGAGGATTGGAGACCCAGTACTTC	CASSLVAGGLETQYF
NA	NA	TRBV3-1/TRBV3-2	TRBJ1-1	TGTGCCAGCAGCCAAGTCGGGAGTGGGATTGTAGAAGCTTTCTTT	CASSQVGSGIVEAFF
NA	NA	TRBV4-1	TRBJ1-2	TGCGCCAGCAGCCAAGTTCCGGGGTTCGTCTATGGCTACACCTTC	CASSQVPGFVYGYTF
NA	TRBD1	TRBV27	TRBJ1-5	TGTGCCAGCAGTTTATTCGGGACAGGCAATCAGCCCCAGCATTTT	CASSLFGTGNQPQHF
NA	TRBD1	TRBV5-8	TRBJ2-1	TGTGCCAGCAACCAAGGACAGGGAACCTACAATGAGCAGTTCTTC	CASNQGQGTYNEQFF